A single T cell receptor beta chain is shown here with its context. Some clones are missing from TCRdb's copy, which holds only in-frame ones; the method was immunoSEQ multiplex PCR. The table includes 80,000 to 100,000 clones, about 80% detected once. These data originate in a study of blood T cell repertoires in COVID-19. V shed 0 bases, J shed 6 bases, and the junction held 7 bases outside the gene matches. This CDR3 has 16 amino acids. Germline CDR1 is KGHDR and CDR2 is SFDVKD. The V gene is TRBV24-1, the J gene TRBJ2-1, with TRBD2 matching 7 bases. Input material: peripheral blood. This TCR came from a human donor in a cohort sampled during active COVID-19. Here the CDR3 DNA reads TGTGCCACCAGTGATTTGAGTCTAGCGGACCGCAATGAGCAGTTCTTC. This codes for CATSDLSLADRNEQFF.